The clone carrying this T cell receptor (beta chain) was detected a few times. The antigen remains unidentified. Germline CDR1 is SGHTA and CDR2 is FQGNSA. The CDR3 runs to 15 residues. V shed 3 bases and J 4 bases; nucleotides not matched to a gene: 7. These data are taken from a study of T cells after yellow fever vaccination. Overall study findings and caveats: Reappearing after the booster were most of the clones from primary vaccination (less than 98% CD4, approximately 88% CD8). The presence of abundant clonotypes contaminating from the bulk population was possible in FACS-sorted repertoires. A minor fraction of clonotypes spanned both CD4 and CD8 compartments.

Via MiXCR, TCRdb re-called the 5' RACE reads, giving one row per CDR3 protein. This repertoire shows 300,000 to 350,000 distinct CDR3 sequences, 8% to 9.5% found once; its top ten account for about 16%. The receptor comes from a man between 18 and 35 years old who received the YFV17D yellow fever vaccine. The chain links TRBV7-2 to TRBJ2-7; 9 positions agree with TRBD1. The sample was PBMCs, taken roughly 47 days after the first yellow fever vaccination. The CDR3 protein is CASSFSGTGTYEQYF. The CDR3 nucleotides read TGTGCCAGCAGCTTTTCCGGGACAGGGACTTACGAGCAGTACTTC. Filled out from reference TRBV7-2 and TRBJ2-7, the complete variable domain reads GAGVSQSPSNKVTEKGKDVELRCDPISGHTALYWYRQSLGQGLEFLIYFQGNSAPDKSGLPSDRFSAERTGGSVSTLTIQRTQQEDSAVYLCASSFSGTGTYEQYFGPGTRLTVT.